This TCR beta chain was found in a study of cytomegalovirus exposure and HLA in healthy donors. Germline trimming cut 5 bases from V and 3 bases from J; bases unmatched to any gene: 10. Germline values: CDR1 LNHDA, CDR2 SQIVND (reference sequence). CDR3 size: 15 residues. The PCR made use of 60 Vbeta and 13 Jbeta primers. Clones were sequenced by immunoSEQ multiplex PCR, and TCRdb holds only the in-frame ones, with some missing. Among about 120,000 clones listed, about three quarters were seen once. By sample share, this clone is medium-sized. The antigen is unknown. Study-wide points: Earlier results showed most TCR beta V segments being productive about 87% or about 30% of the time. CMV serostatus was the sole immune exposure information available. Researchers counted around 180 TCR beta chains as cytomegalovirus-associated. In a later analysis, at a false discovery rate of 0.05, approximately 16,000 TCR beta sequences were associated with HLA alleles.

The receptor was derived from a woman aged 30 to 39 in good health and CMV-seropositive. The sample comprised PBMCs. The chain combines TRBV19 with TRBJ2-7; 7 nucleotides agree with TRBD1. CDR3 in amino acids: CASSLSQGMGYEQYF. CDR3 coding DNA: TGTGCCAGTAGTCTCTCACAGGGGATGGGCTACGAGCAGTACTTC.